This entry lists 28 T cell receptor beta chains sequenced from one sample in a study of siplizumab effects on memory and regulatory T cells. Sequenced by immunoSEQ multiplex PCR; TCRdb stores in-frame clones only, minus some. The sample carries 9,500 to 15,000 clones, approximately 45% recorded once. Antigen specificity for these receptors is unknown. Cells from the mixed lymphocyte reaction were cocultured for over five days at 37°C. Material: CFSE-low (dividing) CD8+ T cells sorted from an allogeneic mixed lymphocyte reaction. These receptors all come from a human donor in good health; the cells came from an allogeneic mixed lymphocyte reaction. Some clones in this sample may be carry-over from other donors' samples.

This clone turned up a few times. The chain links TRBV27 to TRBJ2-7, with 7 bases that match TRBD2. Germline V CDR1 and CDR2: MNHEY, SMNVEV (reference sequence). This CDR3 region has 14 residues. V gave up 5 bases and J gave up 7 bases; unmatched junction bases: 11. The CDR3 DNA follows: TGTGCCAGCAGTACGCGGGACGGGGAGGGGGAGCAGTACTTC. This gives the protein CASSTRDGEGEQYF.

The chain carries TRBV7-9 and TRBJ2-1; D possibly corresponds to TRBD2 (6 bases). CDR1 SEHNR and CDR2 FQNEAQ come from the germline V gene (reference sequence). The CDR3 runs to 17 residues. Between the trimmed V and J ends, which lost 5 bases and 12 bases, there was a span of 29 bases. The DNA of the CDR3 is TGTGCCAGCAGCCACCCCCTCGGGAGTGGGGAGGCTCCGGGGCAGTTCTTC. Encoded protein: CASSHPLGSGEAPGQFF.

The chain joins TRBV29-1 to TRBJ1-2, with D uncertain. The length of the CDR3 is 11 residues. V lost 2 bases and J lost 7, with 8 bases in between. Germline V CDR1 and CDR2: SQVTM, ANQGSEA. The CDR3 nucleotides read TGCAGCGTTGAAAAGGGTTTTGGCTACACCTTC. Translated: CSVEKGFGYTF.

V and J are TRBV7-9 and TRBJ2-7; 9 positions agree with TRBD1. The length of the CDR3 is 14 residues. CDR1 SEHNR and CDR2 FQNEAQ come from the germline V gene (reference sequence). With V trimmed by 5 bases and J by 5 bases, 7 bases remained unmatched. The CDR3 bases are TGTGCCAGCAGCCTAGGGACAGGGAGGGACGAGCAGTACTTC. Translated, it gives CASSLGTGRDEQYF.

The sample holds one count of this clone. The chain is built from TRBV4-1 and TRBJ2-3; the match to TRBD2 covers 7 bases. The CDR3 contains 17 residues. V gave up 0 bases and J gave up 5 bases; unmatched junction bases: 11. Germline V gene lookup returns CDR1 MGHRA and CDR2 YSYEKL. In DNA form, the CDR3 reads TGCGCCAGCAGCCAAGACCCTCTAACAGCGGGGAGAGATACGCAGTATTTT. Its translation: CASSQDPLTAGRDTQYF.

The chain combines TRBV29-1 with TRBJ1-2, with TRBD1 matching 8 bases. The CDR3 loop spans 13 amino acids. Per the germline V gene, CDR1 is SQVTM and CDR2 is ANQGSEA. J lost 8 bases, V lost 4 bases, and 9 bases had no gene match. CDR3 protein: CSVVETGAGGYTF. In DNA, the CDR3 is TGCAGCGTTGTTGAGACAGGGGCTGGAGGCTACACCTTC. Looking up the rest from reference TRBV29-1 and TRBJ1-2 gives the full variable domain: SAVISQKPSRDICQRGTSLTIQCQVDSQVTMMFWYRQQPGQSLTLIATANQGSEATYESGFVIDKFPISRPNLTFSTLTVSNMSPEDSSIYLCSVVETGAGGYTFGSGTRLTVV.

By sample share, this clone is medium-sized. The genes are TRBV13 and TRBJ1-2, with D uncertain. The CDR3 has 14 residues. V was clipped by 7 bases and J by 0 bases, with 12 bases between them. The germline V gene has CDR1 PRHDT and CDR2 FYEKMQ (reference sequence). CDR3 DNA: TGTGCCAGCAAGGATCTTATTACTAACTATGGCTACACCTTC. Protein: CASKDLITNYGYTF.

CDR3 sequence: CASSLLAGKETQYF. The CDR3 nucleotides are TGTGCCAGCAGCCTCCTGGCTGGGAAAGAGACCCAGTACTTC. V usage is TRBV11-2 and J usage is TRBJ2-5; no reliable D call. The CDR3 is 14 amino acids. Germline V gene lookup returns CDR1 SGHAT and CDR2 FQNNGV. The germline V and J ends were trimmed by 5 bases and 3 bases, with 13 bases remaining between them.

The CDR3 spells CASSPIPLWTGKYEQYF. CDR3 sequence (DNA): TGCGCCAGCAGCCCCATCCCCCTCTGGACAGGGAAGTACGAGCAGTACTTC. The rearrangement links TRBV5-1 to TRBJ2-7; TRBD1 matches at 8 bases. CDR3 length: 17 amino acids. CDR1 and CDR2 (germline): SGHRS, YFSETQ. J gave up 4 bases and V 4 bases, and 16 bases lay outside the gene matches.

This clone has just a few counts. The CDR3 sequence is CASSLSTGIYDTQYF. The CDR3 DNA reads TGTGCCAGCAGCTTATCGACAGGGATCTATGATACGCAGTATTTT. The chain carries TRBV11-2 and TRBJ2-3; 7 bases fit TRBD1. V shed 2 bases, J shed 6 bases, and the junction held 8 bases outside the gene matches. There are 15 residues in the CDR3. The V gene's germline CDR1 is SGHAT and CDR2 FQNNGV.

The rearrangement joins TRBV10-3 to TRBJ2-3; D unclear. Germline V gene data show CDR1 as ENHRY and CDR2 as SYGVKD. The CDR3 is 14 amino acids. The V and J ends lost 6 bases and 6 bases respectively, with 16 bases between them. CDR3 bases: TGTGCCATCAGACAAGAAACCGGAGCGGATACGCAGTATTTT. This translates into CAIRQETGADTQYF.

This clone was seen a handful of times. The chain links TRBV6-5 to TRBJ2-7; no definite D call. V lost 1 base to trimming and J lost 2 bases, with 15 bases between them. The CDR3 is made up of 16 amino acids. Germline CDR1 MNHEY, CDR2 SVGAGI. The CDR3 DNA reads as TGTGCCAGCAGTTACTATTACAATGGAGAAACCTACGAGCAGTACTTC. Its protein product is CASSYYYNGETYEQYF.

This clone is medium-sized (0.01 to 0.1%). This rearrangement joins TRBV15 to TRBJ1-1, with 8 bases that match TRBD1. CDR3 length: 12 amino acids. In germline, CDR1 is LNHNV, CDR2 YYDKDF (reference sequence). Trimming took 5 bases from V and 8 from J; bases not matched to a gene: 4. The CDR3 loop is CATSGDRIEAFF. As DNA, the CDR3 is TGTGCCACCAGCGGGGACAGGATAGAAGCTTTCTTT.

This clone has more than one count but fewer than ten. The V gene is TRBV4-1, the J gene TRBJ2-3; 11 bases align to TRBD2. The V gene end was trimmed by 4 bases and the J gene end by 6 bases; junction bases not matched to a gene: 9. CDR1 and CDR2 from the germline V gene are MGHRA and YSYEKL. This CDR3 spans 16 amino acids. The DNA of the CDR3 is TGCGCCAGCAGCCCCGGGACTAGCGGTTTTGCGGATACGCAGTATTTT. The encoded protein is CASSPGTSGFADTQYF.

This clone was observed a handful of times. The chain is built from TRBV5-1 and TRBJ1-1; D ambiguous. This CDR3 has 12 amino acids. V lost 5 bases, J lost 5 bases, and 10 bases lay in between. CDR1 is SGHRS and CDR2 is YFSETQ in the germline V gene. The CDR3 is CASREVGTEAFF. For the CDR3, the DNA is TGCGCCAGCAGGGAGGTGGGTACTGAAGCTTTCTTT.

The rearrangement joins TRBV12-2 to TRBJ1-2; TRBD1, the table's D call, was not compared with the DNA. TRBV12-2 corresponds to a pseudogene. The CDR3 consists of 16 residues. The CDR3 protein is CASRLARNRGCYGYTF. The CDR3 DNA is TGTGCAAGTCGCTTAGCGCGTAACAGGGGATGCTATGGCTACACCTTC.

V usage is TRBV27 and J usage is TRBJ2-7, with D tentatively TRBD1 (5 bases). This CDR3 comprises 12 residues. Germline assignment: CDR1 MNHEY and CDR2 SMNVEV (reference sequence). Trimming took 5 bases from V and 0 from J, leaving 5 bases between them. This CDR3 is CASSTGSYEQYF. In DNA form, the CDR3 reads TGTGCCAGCAGTACAGGCTCCTACGAGCAGTACTTC.

This clone is deemed medium-sized. The chain couples TRBV13 to TRBJ2-7, with D possibly TRBD1 on 6 matching bases. The CDR3 contains 13 residues. Looked up from germline, CDR1 is PRHDT and CDR2 is FYEKMQ (reference sequence). Between the trimmed V and J ends, which lost 2 bases and 6 bases, there was a span of 11 bases. This CDR3 is CASSLSPRGEQYF. Written as DNA, the CDR3 is TGTGCCAGCAGCTTATCCCCCAGGGGCGAGCAGTACTTC.

The V and J genes are TRBV11-3 and TRBJ2-5; a weak D match, TRBD2 (6 bases). CDR1 is SGHNT, CDR2 YENEEA, per germline. V gave up 4 bases and J gave up 4 bases, with 16 bases separating them. The CDR3 contains 15 residues. The CDR3 here is CASSSSYGSGETQYF. In DNA, the CDR3 is TGTGCCAGCAGCTCTTCTTACGGGAGCGGAGAGACCCAGTACTTC.

The V call is TRBV7-2, the J call TRBJ2-1; TRBD2 matches 7 bases. The V and J ends lost 4 bases and 8 bases, in that order; junction bases with no gene match: 8. CDR3 length: 14 amino acids. The germline V gene has CDR1 SGHTA and CDR2 FQGNSA. CDR3 in amino acids: CASSSLTSWDEQFF. The CDR3 DNA is TGTGCCAGCAGCTCACTGACTAGCTGGGATGAGCAGTTCTTC.

The chain links TRBV5-5 to TRBJ2-1; TRBD1 or TRBD2 may be the D gene (5 bases each). This CDR3 is built from 17 residues. In germline, CDR1 is SGHKS, CDR2 YYEKEE (reference sequence). The V gene lost 1 base and the J gene lost 0 bases, with 14 bases spanning the gap. The CDR3, as DNA: TGTGCCAGCAGCTTGCGGACGGGACCAAGCTCCTACAATGAGCAGTTCTTC. Amino acids: CASSLRTGPSSYNEQFF.

The chain combines TRBV7-9 with TRBJ2-5; D is ambiguous. The CDR3 has 13 amino acids. Trimming cost V 1 base and J 3 bases, with 6 bases left between them. Germline V gene sequence: CDR1 SEHNR, CDR2 FQNEAQ (reference sequence). CDR3 in amino acids: CASSLDSEETQYF. Here the CDR3 DNA reads TGTGCCAGCAGCTTAGACAGCGAAGAGACCCAGTACTTC. The entire variable domain, with the rest obtained from reference TRBV7-9 and TRBJ2-5, is as follows: DTGVSQNPRHKITKRGQNVTFRCDPISEHNRLYWYRQTLGQGPEFLTYFQNEAQLEKSRLLSDRFSAERPKGSFSTLEIQRTEQGDSAMYLCASSLDSEETQYFGPGTRLLVL.

This clone was seen once. The rearrangement links TRBV19 to TRBJ2-5; 13 nucleotides agree with TRBD2. The J call may not be correct, given that the DNA end is closer to TRBJ2-7. Germline-derived CDR1 and CDR2 are LNHDA and SQIVND (reference sequence). This CDR3 is built from 15 residues. The CDR3 here is CASSPWTSGSVEQYF. Written as DNA, the CDR3 is TGTGCCAGTAGTCCCTGGACTAGCGGGAGTGTCGAGCAGTACTTC.

This clone is classed as medium-sized. The CDR3 DNA reads TGCAGCGCCAGAGGGGGCAGTAACTATGGCTACACCTTC. Translated: CSARGGSNYGYTF. The genes are TRBV29-1 and TRBJ1-2; 7 nucleotides agree with TRBD1. Germline CDR1 SQVTM, CDR2 ANQGSEA. This CDR3 comprises 13 residues. V lost 7 bases, J lost 1 base, and 6 bases stayed unmatched.

This clone was found a few times. This chain joins TRBV28 and TRBJ2-3; TRBD2 is a possible D gene (5 bases). Trimming left V 5 bases short and J 1 base short, with 13 bases between. There are 15 residues in the CDR3. Germline lookup yields CDR1 MDHEN and CDR2 SYDVKM. CDR3 residues: CASSIGSGGTDTQYF. CDR3 DNA: TGTGCCAGCAGTATCGGGTCCGGGGGCACAGATACGCAGTATTTT.

The CDR3 DNA is TGTGCCAGTAGTATAGGTGAGATAGGGGCCAAAAATGAGCAGTTCTTC. Translating it yields CASSIGEIGAKNEQFF. The chain carries TRBV19 and TRBJ2-1; tentatively, D is TRBD1 (5 bases). The length of the CDR3 is 16 residues. Trimming left V 1 base short and J 7 bases short, with 17 bases between. CDR1 LNHDA and CDR2 SQIVND come from the germline V gene (reference sequence).

This clone was observed a handful of times. The rearrangement joins TRBV27 to TRBJ2-7; tentatively, D is TRBD1 (6 bases). This CDR3 is 13 amino acids long. Germline values: CDR1 MNHEY, CDR2 SMNVEV (reference sequence). V was pared by 9 bases and J by 3 bases, with 15 bases between. The CDR3 DNA is TGTGCCAGGGTACACGGACAGAACTACGAGCAGTACTTC. Translated, it gives CARVHGQNYEQYF.

The J gene is TRBJ2-5, the V gene TRBV29-1, with 8 bases identical to TRBD1. V dropped 7 bases and J dropped 5; count of bases not matched to a gene: 21. CDR1 is SQVTM and CDR2 is ANQGSEA in the germline V gene. This CDR3 region has 17 residues. The CDR3 protein is CSAMTALSTGERETQYF. The CDR3 bases are TGCAGCGCCATGACGGCCCTATCGACAGGGGAGCGGGAGACCCAGTACTTC. Looking up the rest from reference TRBV29-1 and TRBJ2-5 gives the full variable domain: SAVISQKPSRDICQRGTSLTIQCQVDSQVTMMFWYRQQPGQSLTLIATANQGSEATYESGFVIDKFPISRPNLTFSTLTVSNMSPEDSSIYLCSAMTALSTGERETQYFGPGTRLLVL.